The clone carrying this T cell receptor (beta chain) was counted a single time. No antigen is known for it. The V and J ends lost 1 base and 2 bases respectively, with 9 bases between them. The germline CDR1 and CDR2 sequences are MNHNS and SASEGT. This CDR3 has 15 amino acids. The data derive from a study of shared clonotypes between healthy human individuals. Findings and caveats of the study: Clonotypes shared by all four sorted-subset donors had higher generation probabilities than non-shared clonotypes. Apart from blood, nothing was sampled; tissue repertoires likely differ. Four donors held roughly 5% of naive CD4 clonotypes in common.

Libraries were prepared by immunoSEQ multiplex PCR; TCRdb keeps only in-frame clonotypes and omits some of them. There are some 1,400,000 clones in the sample; roughly 96% occur only once, and about 1.2% lies in the top ten. This rearrangement joins TRBV6-1 to TRBJ2-1; no definite D call. The specimen sequenced was naive CD4+ T cells sorted from blood. Subset defined: CD45RA+ positively selected. This TCR came from a man aged 30 to 45 in good health. In DNA, the CDR3 is TGTGCCAGCAGTGAAGTTTCGGTAACCTACAATGAGCAGTTCTTC. Translated, it gives CASSEVSVTYNEQFF.